The rows below give T cell receptor beta chains drawn from one sample of a study of T cell changes during pregnancy in multiple sclerosis. Here immunoSEQ multiplex PCR was the method, and the copy in TCRdb shows in-frame clones only, minus some. The repertoire holds about 59,000 clones, 93% seen once, with about 2.8% in the top ten. The sequenced sample was CD8+ T cells from peripheral blood mononuclear cells, obtained in the third trimester of pregnancy. The receptor source for this set is a female donor with multiple sclerosis, enrolled in a pregnancy study. The CDR3 runs from the conserved cysteine through the conserved F or W. A D gene is named only where the DNA matches it firmly. Clone size appears in some rows only: once, few, many, or a class for an expanded clone.

TGTGCCAGCAGTTCGACGACTAGCGGGAGTGCCTACGAGCAGTACTTC,CASSSTTSGSAYEQYF,TRBD2,TRBJ2-7,.,TRBV6-5
TGTGCCAGCAGCGATACACGGGGGAGCACAGATACGCAGTATTTT,CASSDTRGSTDTQYF,.,TRBJ2-3,.,TRBV7-9
TGTGCCAGCAGTTTAAAGGGTAGCGGGACCTACAATGAGCAGTTCTTC,CASSLKGSGTYNEQFF,TRBD2,TRBJ2-1,.,TRBV27
TGTGCCAGCAGCTTTGGGACTAGCCCCCGGACAGATACGCAGTATTTT,CASSFGTSPRTDTQYF,TRBD2,TRBJ2-3,.,TRBV7-2
TGTGCCAGCAGCCAGGATACAGACCTCTACGAGCAGTACTTC,CASSQDTDLYEQYF,.,TRBJ2-7,.,TRBV7-8
TGTGCAAGTAGGGTAAGGGGGTCTGACGAGCAGTACTTC,CASRVRGSDEQYF,.,TRBJ2-7,.,TRBV19
TGTGCCAGCAAAGCGGGGTCGTACACTGAAGCTTTCTTT,CASKAGSYTEAFF,.,TRBJ1-1,.,TRBV6-1
TGTGCCAGCAGCGTGACAGGGGGCTACGACGAGCAGTACTTC,CASSVTGGYDEQYF,TRBD1,TRBJ2-7,once,TRBV9
TGTGCCAGCACCCCTGCGTGGGATCCAGGGCCCACCGGATGGGAGCAGTACTTC,CASTPAWDPGPTGWEQYF,.,TRBJ2-7,.,TRBV28
TGTGCCAGCAGCGTAGAGGCGGACAGTTTAGGCTACACCTTC,CASSVEADSLGYTF,.,TRBJ1-2,.,TRBV9
TGTGCCAGTAGTATAGCGGCGGGAGTAGCGAACGAGCAGTACTTC,CASSIAAGVANEQYF,TRBD2,TRBJ2-7,.,TRBV19
TGTGCCAGCAGTTCGCCCGGACTAGCGGACGAGCAGTTCTTC,CASSSPGLADEQFF,TRBD2,TRBJ2-1,once,TRBV27
TGTGCCAGCAGCGCGGCCGCGACTAGCGGTATCTACAATGAGCAGTTCTTC,CASSAAATSGIYNEQFF,TRBD2,TRBJ2-1,.,TRBV9